These 19 T cell receptor beta chains came from one sample sequenced in a study of cytomegalovirus exposure and HLA in healthy donors. A multiplex PCR was run with 60 Vbeta primers and 13 Jbeta primers. TCRdb's table, derived via immunoSEQ multiplex PCR, lists solely in-frame clones and lacks some. In the table there are about 83,000 clones, approximately 70% of which are singletons. The specimen was PBMCs. These receptors were obtained from a man aged 55 to 70 in good health and CMV-seronegative.

This clone appeared once. The chain links TRBV5-1 to TRBJ2-5; D is perhaps TRBD1 (6 bases). V was trimmed by 2 bases and J by 5 bases, leaving 10 bases between them. Per the germline V gene, CDR1 is SGHRS and CDR2 is YFSETQ. This CDR3 region has 13 residues. CDR3 coding DNA: TGCGCCAGCAGCTTTTCAGGGGAGGAGACCCAGTACTTC. This translates into CASSFSGEETQYF. Looking up the rest from reference TRBV5-1 and TRBJ2-5 gives the full variable domain: KAGVTQTPRYLIKTRGQQVTLSCSPISGHRSVSWYQQTPGQGLQFLFEYFSETQRNKGNFPGRFSGRQFSNSRSEMNVSTLELGDSALYLCASSFSGEETQYFGPGTRLLVL.

This clone was seen a handful of times. This sequence joins TRBV5-1 and TRBJ2-3, with 7 bases lining up with TRBD2. V shed 3 bases and J 4 bases; nucleotides not matched to a gene: 5. This CDR3 has 14 residues. In germline, CDR1 is SGHRS, CDR2 YFSETQ. The CDR3 reads CASSSGTTADTQYF. In DNA form, the CDR3 reads TGCGCCAGCAGCTCCGGGACTACCGCAGATACGCAGTATTTT.

V usage is TRBV7-9 and J usage is TRBJ2-3, with D maybe TRBD1 (6 bases). Per germline, CDR1 SEHNR and CDR2 FQNEAQ (reference sequence). The CDR3 is 16 residues long. Trimming took off 5 bases at V and 0 bases at J, with 15 bases between the two ends. The CDR3: CASSPLGGLSTDTQYF. The CDR3 DNA is TGTGCCAGCAGCCCGCTAGGGGGTCTTAGCACAGATACGCAGTATTTT.

Only a few counts were recorded for this clone. The chain joins TRBV19 to TRBJ1-3; 7 bases agree with TRBD1. CDR1 is LNHDA, CDR2 SQIVND, per germline (reference sequence). The ends lost 7 bases at V and 5 bases at J; junction bases unmatched: 8. This CDR3 is built from 14 residues. The CDR3 region has the DNA TGTGCCAGTACCCGGGACAGAGCCAGAAACACCATATATTTT. Its translation is CASTRDRARNTIYF. Together with reference TRBV19 and TRBJ1-3, the CDR3 gives the full variable domain: DGGITQSPKYLFRKEGQNVTLSCEQNLNHDAMYWYRQDPGQGLRLIYYSQIVNDFQKGDIAEGYSVSREKKESFPLTVTSAQKNPTAFYLCASTRDRARNTIYFGEGSWLTVV.

The genes are TRBV29-1 and TRBJ2-5, with TRBD2 as a possible D gene (5 bases). The CDR3 runs 15 residues. Germline CDR1 is SQVTM and CDR2 is ANQGSEA. Trimming took 0 bases from V and 4 from J, leaving 15 bases between them. CDR3 loop: CSVEDGGRARETQYF. The CDR3 DNA follows: TGCAGCGTTGAAGATGGAGGAAGGGCGCGAGAGACCCAGTACTTC.

The rearrangement uses TRBV29-1 and TRBJ2-3; 8 bases fit TRBD2. The junction had 12 bases not matched to a gene; V was cut back by 6 bases and J by 4 bases. The germline V gene encodes CDR1 SQVTM and CDR2 ANQGSEA. This CDR3 comprises 15 residues. The CDR3 protein is CSVEKLSGSSDTQYF. In DNA, the CDR3 is TGCAGCGTCGAAAAATTGAGCGGGAGCTCAGATACGCAGTATTTT.

The chain joins TRBV7-8 to TRBJ1-1, with a possible D match to TRBD1 (6 bases). Germline CDR1 is SGHVS and CDR2 is FQNEAQ. The CDR3 loop spans 16 amino acids. Deletions cut 3 bases from V and 1 base from J, with 15 bases between. In DNA, the CDR3 is TGTGCCAGCAGCTTGCTGCACAGGGATGGGAACACTGAAGCTTTCTTT. Translating it yields CASSLLHRDGNTEAFF.

CDR3 DNA sequence: TGTGCCAGCAGCCAACTTACTAGCGGGAGAGCGGGGGCAGGTTCCTACAATGAGCAGTTCTTC. This encodes CASSQLTSGRAGAGSYNEQFF. The chain joins TRBV4-2 to TRBJ2-1; 11 nucleotides agree with TRBD2. Per the germline V gene, CDR1 is LGHNA and CDR2 is YNFKEQ. Losses at the gene ends were 2 bases for V and 1 base for J; bases not matched to a gene: 16. CDR3 size: 21 residues.

The V call is TRBV11-3, the J call TRBJ2-7, with 8 bases matching TRBD2. Germline trimming cut 6 bases from V and 4 bases from J; bases unmatched to any gene: 8. This CDR3 is 14 amino acids long. Germline-derived CDR1 and CDR2 are SGHNT and YENEEA. The CDR3 DNA sequence: TGTGCCAGCAGTATAGATAGCGGGACTTACGAGCAGTACTTC. It translates to CASSIDSGTYEQYF.

V and J are TRBV6-5 and TRBJ1-2, with 9 bases that match TRBD1. Unmatched junction bases numbered 7, after V lost 4 bases and J lost 7 bases. The germline V gene has CDR1 MNHEY and CDR2 SVGAGI. The CDR3 loop spans 14 amino acids. The CDR3 loop is CASSSGTGSSGYTF. The CDR3 region has the DNA TGTGCCAGCAGTTCCGGGACAGGGTCTAGTGGCTACACCTTC.

The chain employs TRBV29-1 and TRBJ2-1; tentatively, D is TRBD1 (5 bases). The CDR3 is 14 residues long. Trimming removed 3 bases at V and 3 bases at J, with 12 bases between. In germline, CDR1 is SQVTM, CDR2 ANQGSEA. CDR3 region: CSVDESRVYNEQFF. CDR3 in DNA: TGCAGCGTTGATGAATCCAGGGTCTACAATGAGCAGTTCTTC.

This clone has more than one count but fewer than ten. This chain uses TRBV9 with TRBJ1-5, with D perhaps matching TRBD1 (6 bases). Germline CDR1 and CDR2: SGDLS and YYNGEE. V was cut by 2 bases and J by 3 bases, with 12 bases left in between. This CDR3 spans 15 amino acids. In DNA, the CDR3 is TGTGCCAGCAGCGTTGGGGGCGCGAACAATCAGCCCCAGCATTTT. Protein product: CASSVGGANNQPQHF.

This chain's CDR3 is CASSLDFRGLGYTF. The CDR3 nucleotides read TGTGCCAGCAGCTTGGATTTCAGGGGGCTTGGCTACACCTTC. The V call is TRBV5-5, the J call TRBJ1-2, with 8 bases matching TRBD1. Germline lookup yields CDR1 SGHKS and CDR2 YYEKEE (reference sequence). The CDR3 is made up of 14 amino acids. Losses at the gene ends were 0 bases for V and 7 bases for J; bases not matched to a gene: 5.

This clone was detected only once. The chain carries TRBV4-3 and TRBJ1-2; 10 nucleotides match TRBD1. Germline-derived CDR1 and CDR2 are LGHNA and YSLEER. The CDR3 loop spans 18 amino acids. The junction had 12 bases not matched to a gene; V was cut back by 3 bases and J by 2 bases. In DNA, the CDR3 is TGCGCCAGCAGCCAGAGCGGTACCGGGACAGGGGTGAACTATGGCTACACCTTC. It specifies CASSQSGTGTGVNYGYTF.

This chain joins TRBV5-1 and TRBJ2-5; D might be TRBD1 (6 bases). The V end was cut by 3 bases, the J end by 5 bases, with 11 bases between. Germline CDR1 is SGHRS and CDR2 is YFSETQ. CDR3 length: 13 residues. CDR3 in amino acids: CASSWTVEETQYF. DNA of the CDR3: TGCGCCAGCAGCTGGACAGTCGAGGAGACCCAGTACTTC. Variable domain in full (rest from reference TRBV5-1 and TRBJ2-5): KAGVTQTPRYLIKTRGQQVTLSCSPISGHRSVSWYQQTPGQGLQFLFEYFSETQRNKGNFPGRFSGRQFSNSRSEMNVSTLELGDSALYLCASSWTVEETQYFGPGTRLLVL.

The chain links TRBV5-4 to TRBJ1-1, with 9 bases that match TRBD1. The CDR3 has 15 residues. Germline V gene sequence: CDR1 SGHNT, CDR2 YYREEE (reference sequence). With 4 bases clipped from V and 5 bases from J, the junction kept 9 bases outside the gene matches. This chain's CDR3 is CASSIAGTGPTEAFF. CDR3 bases: TGTGCCAGCAGCATTGCCGGGACAGGGCCAACTGAAGCTTTCTTT.

The chain combines TRBV4-3 with TRBJ2-7; D unclear. The CDR3 totals 16 residues. V was clipped by 0 bases and J by 0 bases, with 12 bases between them. Germline CDR1 reads LGHNA; CDR2 reads YSLEER. CDR3 sequence reads: CASSQDSGGSSYEQYF. In DNA, the CDR3 is TGCGCCAGCAGCCAAGATTCTGGCGGAAGCTCCTACGAGCAGTACTTC.

V is TRBV5-1 and J is TRBJ2-2; D might be TRBD2 (5 bases). CDR3 length equals 14 residues. V shed 0 bases and J shed 3 bases, with 6 bases lying between them. Germline values: CDR1 SGHRS, CDR2 YFSETQ. CDR3 sequence: CASSLAGDTGELFF. The CDR3 DNA reads as TGCGCCAGCAGCTTGGCCGGGGACACCGGGGAGCTGTTTTTT.

CDR3 in amino acids: CASSSQRTANYGYTF. As DNA, the CDR3 is TGTGCCAGCAGTTCCCAGAGGACAGCTAACTATGGCTACACCTTC. The V gene is TRBV27, the J gene TRBJ1-2; possibly TRBD1 for D (6 bases). Germline CDR1 MNHEY, CDR2 SMNVEV (reference sequence). The CDR3 contains 15 residues. V lost 4 bases, J lost 0 bases, and 12 bases lay in between.